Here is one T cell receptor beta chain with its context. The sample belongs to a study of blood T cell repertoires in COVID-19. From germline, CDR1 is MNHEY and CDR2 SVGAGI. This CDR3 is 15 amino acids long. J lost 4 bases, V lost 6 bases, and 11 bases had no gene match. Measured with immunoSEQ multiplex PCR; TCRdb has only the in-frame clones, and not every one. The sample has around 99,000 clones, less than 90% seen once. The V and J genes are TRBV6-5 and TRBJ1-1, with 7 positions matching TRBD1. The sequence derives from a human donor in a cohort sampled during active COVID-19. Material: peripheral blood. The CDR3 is CASSLRQGLGTEAFF. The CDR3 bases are TGTGCCAGCAGCCTCAGACAGGGCCTGGGCACTGAAGCTTTCTTT.